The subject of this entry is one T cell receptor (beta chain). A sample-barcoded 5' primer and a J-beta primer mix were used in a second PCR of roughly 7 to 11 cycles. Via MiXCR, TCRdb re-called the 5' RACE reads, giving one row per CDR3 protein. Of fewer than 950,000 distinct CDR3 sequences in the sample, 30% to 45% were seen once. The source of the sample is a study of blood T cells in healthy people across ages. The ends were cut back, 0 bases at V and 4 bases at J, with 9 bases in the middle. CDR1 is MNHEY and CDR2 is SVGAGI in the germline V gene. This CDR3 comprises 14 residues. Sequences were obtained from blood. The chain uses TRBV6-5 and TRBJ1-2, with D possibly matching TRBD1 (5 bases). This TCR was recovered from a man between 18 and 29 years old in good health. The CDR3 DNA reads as TGTGCCAGCAGTTACTCAGCAGGGACCTATGGCTACACCTTC. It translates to CASSYSAGTYGYTF.